The clone carrying this TCR beta chain occurred a few times. The data belong to a study of Ad26.COV2.S vaccination and SARS-CoV-2 variants. The CDR3 has 15 residues. With 0 bases clipped from V and 10 bases from J, the junction kept 7 bases outside the gene matches. Per germline, CDR1 SGHTS and CDR2 YDEGEE. The sample's treatment: some 20 received Ad26.COV2.S at low or high dose, single or two shots; 5 received placebo; per-sample allocation not given. Sampling happened 63 days after the first vaccine or placebo injection. The repertoire was sequenced with immunoSEQ multiplex PCR; TCRdb's copy has only in-frame clones and lacks some. The sample includes about 680,000 clones, 89% of them seen just once.

This clonotype originated in a person between 18 and 59 years old who received the Ad26.COV2.S COVID-19 vaccine or a placebo. The rearrangement joins TRBV5-8 to TRBJ1-6, with 7 bases that match TRBD1. The material was peripheral blood, obtained in a trial of Ad26.COV2.S vaccine versus placebo. CDR3: CASSLETGRGSPLHF. As DNA, the CDR3 is TGTGCCAGCAGCTTGGAGACAGGGAGGGGATCACCCCTCCACTTT.